These T cell receptor beta chains were read from a single sample in a study of cytomegalovirus exposure and HLA in healthy donors. Measured with immunoSEQ multiplex PCR; TCRdb has only the in-frame clones, and not every one. The sample has some 170,000 clones; roughly 10% are singletons. Sequencing used PBMCs. The receptor set was obtained from a young woman in good health and CMV-seropositive. The CDR3 runs from the conserved cysteine through the conserved F or W. D genes are given only for firm matches. Rows may omit the clone size; those that give it use once, few, many or a size class.

>TRBJ2-3|-|-|TRBV2
TGTGCCAGCAGTGAACTGGGCAAACCTAGCACAGATACGCAGTATTTT
CASSELGKPSTDTQYF
>TRBJ1-5|-|-|TRBV28
TGTGCCAGCAGCCCTACAGGCTATAGCAATCAGCCCCAGCATTTT
CASSPTGYSNQPQHF
>TRBJ2-6|TRBD1|-|TRBV18
TGTGCCAGCTCACCGGGACAGATAGTCTCTGGGGCCAACGTCCTGACTTTC
CASSPGQIVSGANVLTF
>TRBJ1-2|TRBD1|few|TRBV28
TGTGCCAGCAGTTTTTACAGGGGGCATACATACTATGGCTACACCTTC
CASSFYRGHTYYGYTF
>TRBJ2-7|TRBD1|-|TRBV9
TGTGCCAGCAGCGTGGACAGGGGATCGTCCTACGAGCAGTACTTC
CASSVDRGSSYEQYF
>TRBJ2-7|TRBD1|-|TRBV4-1
TGCGCCAGCAGCCGTACGACAGGGTCTCACAACTACGAGCAGTACTTC
CASSRTTGSHNYEQYF
>TRBJ1-1|-|few|TRBV6-6
TGTGCCAGCAGTCCCGACAAGAACACTGAAGCTTTCTTT
CASSPDKNTEAFF
>TRBJ2-1|TRBD2|-|TRBV6-1
TGTGCCAGCGACCGGGGGGGTGTGGGTGAGCAGTTCTTC
CASDRGGVGEQFF
>TRBJ1-1|TRBD1|few|TRBV11-2
TGTGCCAGCAGCTTTATTCAGGGGGGGAACACTGAAGCTTTCTTT
CASSFIQGGNTEAFF
>TRBJ2-7|-|-|TRBV6-5
TGTGCCAGCAGCCGGGACATCTACGAGCAGTACTTC
CASSRDIYEQYF
>TRBJ1-2|-|few|TRBV27
TGTGCCAGCAGTGATTACCCGACAGTCTATGGCTACACCTTC
CASSDYPTVYGYTF
>TRBJ2-5|-|few|TRBV25-1
TGTGCCAGCAGTGAGGGGCAGGTCCCCCAAGAGACCCAGTACTTC
CASSEGQVPQETQYF
>TRBJ2-1|TRBD2|-|TRBV9
TGTGCCAGCAGCGTAGTCGGGGCGGGAGTCTACAATGAGCAGTTCTTC
CASSVVGAGVYNEQFF
>TRBJ2-3|-|few|TRBV4-1
TGCGCCAGCAGCCAACTGATACTACGCACAGATACGCAGTATTTT
CASSQLILRTDTQYF
>TRBJ1-5|TRBD1|few|TRBV30
TGTGCCTGGAGTCACAGGGGGAATCAGCCCCAGCATTTT
CAWSHRGNQPQHF
>TRBJ2-3|TRBD1|-|TRBV2
TGTGCCAGCAGTGTGACAGGGGTGGGGGAAGATACGCAGTATTTT
CASSVTGVGEDTQYF
>TRBJ2-5|-|few|TRBV7-2
TGTGCCAGCAGCTTAGCGCAAAACAGACAAGAGACCCAGTACTTC
CASSLAQNRQETQYF
>TRBJ2-7|TRBD1|few|TRBV6-1
TGTGCCAGCAGGGACAGGGAAACCTACGAGCAGTACTTC
CASRDRETYEQYF
>TRBJ2-7|TRBD2|few|TRBV6-1
TGTGCCAGCAGTCCTAGCGGGAGGGTCTACGAGCAGTACTTC
CASSPSGRVYEQYF
>TRBJ2-1|-|few|TRBV15
TGTGCCACCAGCAGAACATTAATGGGCGATGAGCAGTTCTTC
CATSRTLMGDEQFF
>TRBJ2-1|-|few|TRBV6-1
TGTGCCAGCGAGTCAGGGTTTATTTCCGGTGAGCAGTTCTTC
CASESGFISGEQFF
>TRBJ1-1|-|few|TRBV11-2
TGTGCCAGCAGCGGTATATTCAAGACAGCATTGAACACTGAAGCTTTCTTT
CASSGIFKTALNTEAFF
>TRBJ1-5|-|few|TRBV6-6
TGTGCCAGCAGTTACTTGGGGGCTTCAGGTCAGCCCCAGCATTTT
CASSYLGASGQPQHF
>TRBJ1-1|TRBD1|few|TRBV2
TGTGCCAGCGGCTCGGACCGGGACAGTGAAGCTTTCTTT
CASGSDRDSEAFF
>TRBJ1-3|TRBD1|few|TRBV7-8
TGTGCCAGCAGCAGACGACCGGGACAGGGTTTCCCCTCTGGAAACACCATATATTTT
CASSRRPGQGFPSGNTIYF
>TRBJ2-7|TRBD2|few|TRBV13
TGTGCCAGCAGCTTAGGGACTACTAGCGGGAGGTCCTACGAGCAGTACTTC
CASSLGTTSGRSYEQYF
>TRBJ2-5|TRBD1|-|TRBV13
TGTGCCAGCAGTTTGGGACAGGGGGCGCGGGAGCAGTACTTC
CASSLGQGAREQYF
>TRBJ2-1|TRBD2|-|TRBV9
TGTGCCAGCAGCCCGGGACTATACAATGAGCAGTTCTTC
CASSPGLYNEQFF
>TRBJ1-5|-|-|TRBV7-9
TGTGCCAGCAGCCAGCACAGGGAGGGGGTTAGCAATCAGCCCCAGCATTTT
CASSQHREGVSNQPQHF
>TRBJ2-5|-|-|TRBV7-9
TGTGCCAGCAGCTTCACAGGGTTCCAAGAGACCCAGTACTTC
CASSFTGFQETQYF
>TRBJ2-1|TRBD2|few|TRBV9
TGTGCCAGCAGCGTTAGCGGGAGATCAGGCAATGAGCAGTTCTTC
CASSVSGRSGNEQFF
>TRBJ2-7|TRBD2|-|TRBV6-1
TGTGCCAGCAGGGGTAGCGGGAGGACCTACGAGCAGTACTTC
CASRGSGRTYEQYF
>TRBJ1-2|-|few|TRBV25-1
TGTGCCGCCGGGGGTTTGAGTGGCTACACCTTC
CAAGGLSGYTF
>TRBJ1-2|TRBD1|few|TRBV9
TGTGCCAGCAGCGGGACAGGGGATCACTATGGCTACACCTTC
CASSGTGDHYGYTF
>TRBJ2-1|-|few|TRBV4-1
TGCGCCAGCAGCCAAGTTGGAGGGGTATACAATGAGCAGTTCTTC
CASSQVGGVYNEQFF
>TRBJ2-3|-|-|TRBV2
TGTGCCAGCAAGCCTAGCCGTGGCCCAGATACGCAGTATTTT
CASKPSRGPDTQYF
>TRBJ2-7|TRBD1|few|TRBV5-1
TGCGCCAGCAGCTCCCTAGGCGGGACAGGCTCCCACGAGCAGTACTTC
CASSSLGGTGSHEQYF
>TRBJ2-5|-|few|TRBV7-6
TGTGCCAGCAGCTTATTTCGGGAGACCCAGTACTTC
CASSLFRETQYF
>TRBJ1-6|-|-|TRBV27
TGTGCCAGCAGTTCCCTCCGTAGACAGAGTCTTGGTTCACCCCTCCACTTT
CASSSLRRQSLGSPLHF
>TRBJ1-4|-|few|TRBV7-9
TGTGCCAGCAGCTTCTACCGGGACAAGGGTGAAAAACTGTTTTTT
CASSFYRDKGEKLFF
>TRBJ1-2|TRBD1|-|TRBV6-6
TGTGCCAGCAGCCCTTTCCAGGGGGACTATGGCTACACCTTC
CASSPFQGDYGYTF
>TRBJ2-3|-|few|TRBV20-1
TGCAGTGCTAGATCCATAGATACGCAGTATTTT
CSARSIDTQYF
>TRBJ1-5|-|few|TRBV5-1
TGCGCCAGCAGCTTGGACGGTAGCAATCAGCCCCAGCATTTT
CASSLDGSNQPQHF
>TRBJ1-5|TRBD1|-|TRBV19
TGTGCCAGTAACCTACAGGGGTTCAATCAGCCCCAGCATTTT
CASNLQGFNQPQHF
>TRBJ1-2|-|few|TRBV27
TGTGCCAGCGGGTTATCAGGGGATGGCTACACCTTC
CASGLSGDGYTF
>TRBJ1-2|TRBD1|-|TRBV5-1
TGCGCCAGCACGCCCGGGACAGGCCCATTATCAGCTTATGGCTACACCTTC
CASTPGTGPLSAYGYTF
>TRBJ2-1|-|-|TRBV5-1
TGCGCCAGCAGACCTAGGGACTCCGCCTACAATGAGCAGTTCTTC
CASRPRDSAYNEQFF
>TRBJ1-2|-|-|TRBV14
TGTGCCAGCAGCCAGGCTAGGGGCGGGAGTCATGGCTACACCTTC
CASSQARGGSHGYTF
>TRBJ2-3|TRBD2|-|TRBV27
TGTGCCAGCAGTTTACTTCCTAGCGGGAGGGATACGCAGTATTTT
CASSLLPSGRDTQYF
>TRBJ2-1|TRBD2|few|TRBV30
TGTGCCTGGAGTCCTTCAGCGGGAGCCCTCTACAATGAGCAGTTCTTC
CAWSPSAGALYNEQFF
>TRBJ1-2|TRBD1|few|TRBV15
TGTGCCACCAGCAGAGATCTGGGACAGCCCTATGGCTACACCTTC
CATSRDLGQPYGYTF
>TRBJ2-7|TRBD2|-|TRBV6-5
TGTGCCAGCACTCCCGGGGCGGGAGGGCCCCACGAGCAGTACTTC
CASTPGAGGPHEQYF